A selection of T cell receptor beta chains follows, all from one sample in a study of naive and memory T cell subsets. TCRdb reanalysed the 5' RACE reads using MiXCR and keeps one entry per CDR3 protein. The sample holds 56,000 or so distinct CDR3 sequences, over 6% seen once. The receptors were gathered from a female donor in good health. Both conserved end residues are part of each CDR3. The D gene is left open where the match is weak. Clone size is given for some rows only: seen once, a few or many times, or a class if the clone is expanded.

v_call: TRBV11-2; j_call: TRBJ1-4; clone_size: -; d_call: -; cdr3_nt: TGTGCCAGCAGCCCAGCCCCCAGGGGTGGTGAAAAACTGTTTTTT; cdr3_aa: CASSPAPRGGEKLFF
v_call: TRBV7-9; j_call: TRBJ1-2; clone_size: -; d_call: -; cdr3_nt: TGTGCCAGCAGCTTAAGGAGGGCGGGGATGGATGGCTACACCTTC; cdr3_aa: CASSLRRAGMDGYTF
v_call: TRBV28; j_call: TRBJ1-2; clone_size: -; d_call: TRBD1; cdr3_nt: TGTGCCAGCAGTTCGACAGGGAGAGATGGCTACACCTTC; cdr3_aa: CASSSTGRDGYTF
v_call: TRBV7-2; j_call: TRBJ2-5; clone_size: many; d_call: -; cdr3_nt: TGTGCCAGCAGCTTAGAACTCCAAGAGACCCAGTACTTC; cdr3_aa: CASSLELQETQYF
v_call: TRBV14; j_call: TRBJ2-2; clone_size: -; d_call: -; cdr3_nt: TGTGCCAGCAGCCAATCCCACACCGGGGAGCTGTTTTTT; cdr3_aa: CASSQSHTGELFF
v_call: TRBV6-5; j_call: TRBJ1-1; clone_size: few; d_call: -; cdr3_nt: TGTGCCAGCAGCCCCGGACAGTTTGGAACTGAAGCTTTCTTT; cdr3_aa: CASSPGQFGTEAFF
v_call: TRBV7-8; j_call: TRBJ2-1; clone_size: -; d_call: TRBD2; cdr3_nt: TGTGCCAGCAGCTTTACCGGGGGGAACAATGAGCAGTTCTTC; cdr3_aa: CASSFTGGNNEQFF
v_call: TRBV12-5; j_call: TRBJ2-7; clone_size: -; d_call: -; cdr3_nt: TGTGCTAGTGGCCGTAGCGGAGGGTCCTACGAGCAGTACTTC; cdr3_aa: CASGRSGGSYEQYF
v_call: TRBV4-3; j_call: TRBJ1-6; clone_size: -; d_call: -; cdr3_nt: TGCGCCAGCAGCCTCCGAATATCTAATTCACCCCTCCACTTT; cdr3_aa: CASSLRISNSPLHF
v_call: TRBV27; j_call: TRBJ2-1; clone_size: many; d_call: TRBD2; cdr3_nt: TGTGCCAGCAGTTTCCTCGTCACTAGCGTTTCTTACAATGAGCAGTTCTTC; cdr3_aa: CASSFLVTSVSYNEQFF
v_call: TRBV5-4; j_call: TRBJ2-2; clone_size: -; d_call: -; cdr3_nt: TGTGCCAGCAGCTTGACAGGTTCGGGCACCGGGGAGCTGTTTTTT; cdr3_aa: CASSLTGSGTGELFF
v_call: TRBV7-9; j_call: TRBJ2-6; clone_size: -; d_call: -; cdr3_nt: TGTGCCAGGAGTTGGGCTGGGGCCAACGTCCTGACTTTC; cdr3_aa: CARSWAGANVLTF
v_call: TRBV6-1; j_call: TRBJ1-1; clone_size: -; d_call: -; cdr3_nt: TGTGCCAGCTTACCCGGGACACTGAACACTGAAGCTTTCTTT; cdr3_aa: CASLPGTLNTEAFF
v_call: TRBV28; j_call: TRBJ2-1; clone_size: few; d_call: -; cdr3_nt: TGTGCCAGCCTTCGGGGATTCTCCTACAATGAGCAGTTCTTC; cdr3_aa: CASLRGFSYNEQFF
v_call: TRBV3-1; j_call: TRBJ1-2; clone_size: many; d_call: TRBD1; cdr3_nt: TGTGCCAGCAGCCAAGGCGGGGGACAGCCCTATGGCTACACCTTC; cdr3_aa: CASSQGGGQPYGYTF
v_call: TRBV7-2; j_call: TRBJ2-1; clone_size: many; d_call: -; cdr3_nt: TGTGCCAGCAGCCGGCCCCAGGGTCACTACAATGAGCAGTTCTTC; cdr3_aa: CASSRPQGHYNEQFF
v_call: TRBV7-9; j_call: TRBJ2-2; clone_size: -; d_call: TRBD2; cdr3_nt: TGTGCCAGCAGCTTATGGTCCGGGGGGACCGGGGAGCTGTTTTTT; cdr3_aa: CASSLWSGGTGELFF
v_call: TRBV7-3; j_call: TRBJ1-6; clone_size: many; d_call: TRBD1; cdr3_nt: TGTGCCAGCAGCCCGACAGGGTTCGGTTCACCCCTCCACTTT; cdr3_aa: CASSPTGFGSPLHF
v_call: TRBV6-2/TRBV6-3; j_call: TRBJ1-1; clone_size: many; d_call: -; cdr3_nt: TGTGCCAGCAGTGCCCTAGGGGGAGGCACTGAAGCTTTCTTT; cdr3_aa: CASSALGGGTEAFF
v_call: TRBV20-1; j_call: TRBJ1-4; clone_size: -; d_call: TRBD1; cdr3_nt: TGCAGTGCTACTTCACAGGGGGCGACTAATGAAAAACTGTTTTTT; cdr3_aa: CSATSQGATNEKLFF
v_call: TRBV10-3; j_call: TRBJ2-5; clone_size: few; d_call: TRBD1; cdr3_nt: TGTGCCATCAGGGGCCCCGACAGGGGGCAAGAGACCCAGTACTTC; cdr3_aa: CAIRGPDRGQETQYF
v_call: TRBV6-5; j_call: TRBJ2-2; clone_size: -; d_call: -; cdr3_nt: TGTGCCAGCGGGGGGCGGGGCACCGGGGAGCTGTTTTTT; cdr3_aa: CASGGRGTGELFF
v_call: TRBV20-1; j_call: TRBJ2-1; clone_size: -; d_call: -; cdr3_nt: TGCAGTGCTCCGACCAGGGGCTATCTGTTCTTC; cdr3_aa: CSAPTRGYLFF
v_call: TRBV6-2/TRBV6-3; j_call: TRBJ2-4; clone_size: -; d_call: -; cdr3_nt: TGTGCCAGCACTGAGGGTATAGCCAAAAACATTCAGTACTTC; cdr3_aa: CASTEGIAKNIQYF
v_call: TRBV20-1; j_call: TRBJ2-7; clone_size: -; d_call: -; cdr3_nt: TGCAGTGCTAGTTGGCGCGAGAAGCGGGACGAGCAGTACTTC; cdr3_aa: CSASWREKRDEQYF
v_call: TRBV19; j_call: TRBJ2-4; clone_size: -; d_call: -; cdr3_nt: TGTGCCAGTAGTATAGCCAGGGTCGACAAAAACATTCAGTACTTC; cdr3_aa: CASSIARVDKNIQYF
v_call: TRBV3-1; j_call: TRBJ1-6; clone_size: few; d_call: -; cdr3_nt: TGTGCCAGCAGCCAGGGACTAACCCTCCACTTT; cdr3_aa: CASSQGLTLHF
v_call: TRBV6-2/TRBV6-3; j_call: TRBJ2-3; clone_size: -; d_call: -; cdr3_nt: TGTGCCAGCAGCCCCCGTATCCGGGCGAGAGATACGCAGTATTTT; cdr3_aa: CASSPRIRARDTQYF
v_call: TRBV14; j_call: TRBJ2-5; clone_size: few; d_call: -; cdr3_nt: TGTGCCAGCAGCCAATTTACGGCAGGAGAGACCCAGTACTTC; cdr3_aa: CASSQFTAGETQYF
v_call: TRBV10-3; j_call: TRBJ1-1; clone_size: many; d_call: -; cdr3_nt: TGTGCCATCAGTGAGTCGAATCCAGCGAACACTGAAGCTTTCTTT; cdr3_aa: CAISESNPANTEAFF
v_call: TRBV4-3; j_call: TRBJ1-1; clone_size: many; d_call: -; cdr3_nt: TGCGCCAGCAGCCAAGAGGGACGTGAAAACACTGAAGCTTTCTTT; cdr3_aa: CASSQEGRENTEAFF
v_call: TRBV29-1; j_call: TRBJ2-5; clone_size: many; d_call: -; cdr3_nt: TGCAGCGTTTTAGGGGTTAGAGAGGAGACCCAGTACTTC; cdr3_aa: CSVLGVREETQYF
v_call: TRBV7-2; j_call: TRBJ2-3; clone_size: many; d_call: TRBD2; cdr3_nt: TGTGCCAGCAGCTTAGCGGGCTCGGCGGGGGGGAGGGGAAATACGCAGTATTTT; cdr3_aa: CASSLAGSAGGRGNTQYF
v_call: TRBV6-5; j_call: TRBJ2-1; clone_size: many; d_call: -; cdr3_nt: TGTGCCAGCAGGCTAACAGGAGCCCCTTACAATGAGCAGTTCTTC; cdr3_aa: CASRLTGAPYNEQFF
v_call: TRBV6-1; j_call: TRBJ1-2; clone_size: few; d_call: -; cdr3_nt: TGTGCCAGCAGCGTTGGAATCCGAAGCGATAACTATGGCTACACCTTC; cdr3_aa: CASSVGIRSDNYGYTF
v_call: TRBV13; j_call: TRBJ2-2; clone_size: few; d_call: -; cdr3_nt: TGTGCCAGCAGCCCTGGGCGCCGCACCGGGGAGCTGTTTTTT; cdr3_aa: CASSPGRRTGELFF
v_call: TRBV20-1; j_call: TRBJ2-3; clone_size: -; d_call: -; cdr3_nt: TGCAGTGCTATCGGGATTTTCGCAGATACGCAGTATTTT; cdr3_aa: CSAIGIFADTQYF
v_call: TRBV29-1; j_call: TRBJ2-6; clone_size: -; d_call: -; cdr3_nt: TGCAGCGTTGAAGGATCCCCCGGGAGTGGGGCCAACGTCCTGACTTTC; cdr3_aa: CSVEGSPGSGANVLTF
v_call: TRBV6-5; j_call: TRBJ2-1; clone_size: many; d_call: -; cdr3_nt: TGTGCCAGTTTCCGACACCCAGGGGATGAGCAGTTCTTC; cdr3_aa: CASFRHPGDEQFF
v_call: TRBV3-1; j_call: TRBJ1-2; clone_size: -; d_call: -; cdr3_nt: TGTGCCAGCAGCCAAGGGGTGGCGACCAACTATGGCGACACCTTC; cdr3_aa: CASSQGVATNYGDTF